Presented here are 31 T cell receptor beta chains from one specimen sequenced in a study of cytotoxic CD8 clonotypes in ibrutinib-treated CLL. Generated by immunoSEQ multiplex PCR, the TCRdb table keeps only in-frame clones and is missing some. The sample records fewer than 400,000 clones, under 70% being singletons. Specimen: PBMCs, collected after 36 months of ibrutinib treatment. The receptors come from a human donor with chronic lymphocytic leukemia.

The CDR3 region has the DNA TGTGCCAGCAGCAAATGGACAGGGTCACTGCGGGATACGCAGTATTTT. Protein sequence: CASSKWTGSLRDTQYF. The rearrangement links TRBV7-2 to TRBJ2-3, with 8 bases aligning to TRBD1. CDR3 length: 16 amino acids. The germline CDR1 and CDR2 sequences are SGHTA and FQGNSA. V shed 5 bases and J 6 bases; nucleotides not matched to a gene: 13. The whole variable domain, remainder taken from reference TRBV7-2 and TRBJ2-3, is GAGVSQSPSNKVTEKGKDVELRCDPISGHTALYWYRQSLGQGLEFLIYFQGNSAPDKSGLPSDRFSAERTGGSVSTLTIQRTQQEDSAVYLCASSKWTGSLRDTQYFGPGTRLTVL.

V gene TRBV19 combines with J gene TRBJ2-2, with 8 bases that match TRBD1. Germline CDR1 LNHDA, CDR2 SQIVND (reference sequence). The V and J ends lost 6 bases and 5 bases, in that order; junction bases with no gene match: 8. CDR3 length: 15 amino acids. CDR3 amino acids: CASSPGQGETGELFF. CDR3 DNA sequence: TGTGCCAGTAGCCCAGGACAGGGAGAGACCGGGGAGCTGTTTTTT.

The J gene is TRBJ1-1, the V gene TRBV11-2; 9 bases are a match to TRBD1. The CDR3 consists of 16 residues. Germline V gene lookup returns CDR1 SGHAT and CDR2 FQNNGV. J was trimmed by 5 bases and V by 1 base; bases with no gene match: 8. DNA of the CDR3: TGTGCCAGCAGCTTAGGGGGACAGGGAGTATATACTGAAGCTTTCTTT. This gives the protein CASSLGGQGVYTEAFF. The full variable domain, with the rest looked up from reference TRBV11-2 and TRBJ1-1, is EAGVAQSPRYKIIEKRQSVAFWCNPISGHATLYWYQQILGQGPKLLIQFQNNGVVDDSQLPKDRFSAERLKGVDSTLKIQPAKLEDSAVYLCASSLGGQGVYTEAFFGQGTRLTVV.

The rearrangement links TRBV9 to TRBJ2-1, with TRBD2 matching 15 bases. J gave up 6 bases and V 3 bases, and 1 base lay outside the gene matches. This CDR3 has 15 amino acids. Germline V CDR1 and CDR2: SGDLS, YYNGEE. CDR3 loop: CASSGTSGRANEQFF. DNA for the CDR3: TGTGCCAGCAGCGGGACTAGCGGGAGGGCCAATGAGCAGTTCTTC.

J is TRBJ1-4 and V is TRBV7-2; D is possibly TRBD1 (5 bases). The V gene lost 1 base and the J gene lost 6 bases, with 12 bases spanning the gap. CDR1 is SGHTA, CDR2 FQGNSA, per germline. The CDR3 is 15 residues long. CDR3 sequence reads: CASSLGGIKDEKLFF. The DNA for the CDR3 is TGTGCCAGCAGCTTAGGGGGGATTAAGGATGAAAAACTGTTTTTT.

The rearrangement joins TRBV9 to TRBJ2-5; no definite D call. V was pared by 0 bases and J by 0 bases, with 6 bases between. Germline-derived CDR1 and CDR2 are SGDLS and YYNGEE. The CDR3 is 14 residues long. The CDR3 bases are TGTGCCAGCAGCGTAGAACCGTACCAAGAGACCCAGTACTTC. Amino acid sequence: CASSVEPYQETQYF.

This clone was recorded only once. The chain recombines TRBV29-1 with TRBJ1-5; TRBD1 matches 8 bases. Germline lookup yields CDR1 SQVTM and CDR2 ANQGSEA. V lost 0 bases and J lost 7; bases outside the gene matches: 8. CDR3 length: 15 amino acids. CDR3 sequence (DNA): TGCAGCGTTGAAGATCCTCCCAGGGGGCAACAGCCCCAGCATTTT. Its translation: CSVEDPPRGQQPQHF.

The chain links TRBV6-6 to TRBJ1-6; possibly TRBD1 for D (5 bases). This CDR3 is built from 16 residues. The germline CDR1 and CDR2 sequences are MNHNY and SVGAGI (reference sequence). Trimming shortened V by 0 bases and J by 7 bases, and 13 bases separated the two germline ends. The CDR3 nucleotides are TGTGCCAGCAGTTACTCGAGTGGGGGGGTAAATTCACCCCTCCACTTT. Its translation: CASSYSSGGVNSPLHF.

The V call is TRBV27, the J call TRBJ1-2; unclear D gene. The germline V gene encodes CDR1 MNHEY and CDR2 SMNVEV (reference sequence). The ends were cut back, 6 bases at V and 4 bases at J, with 18 bases in the middle. The CDR3 sequence is 15 residues long. The CDR3 here is CASSPLDGQVYGYTF. The CDR3 nucleotides are TGTGCCAGCAGCCCGCTGGATGGGCAGGTCTATGGCTACACCTTC.

The chain recombines TRBV12-5 with TRBJ2-3, with 8 bases lining up with TRBD2. The V gene's germline CDR1 is LGHNT and CDR2 FRNRAP. Losses at the gene ends were 0 bases for V and 2 bases for J; bases not matched to a gene: 10. The CDR3 extends over 18 amino acids. CDR3 protein: CASGLVRKERGNTDTQYF. The CDR3 nucleotides read TGTGCTAGTGGTTTGGTACGGAAAGAGCGGGGGAACACAGATACGCAGTATTTT.

This clone was detected a few times. Here the CDR3 DNA reads TGTGCCAGCAGCTTCAGCCTAAACTCCGGGATTAGGAGTGGCTACACCTTC. It specifies CASSFSLNSGIRSGYTF. The chain recombines TRBV27 with TRBJ1-2; D call uncertain. Per germline, CDR1 MNHEY and CDR2 SMNVEV (reference sequence). CDR3 size: 17 residues. Trimming shortened V by 6 bases and J by 7 bases, and 27 bases separated the two germline ends.

The chain has TRBV7-2 and TRBJ2-7; D is unresolved. This CDR3 contains 15 residues. V dropped 0 bases and J dropped 0 bases, with 9 bases sitting between them. Per the germline V gene, CDR1 is SGHTA and CDR2 is FQGNSA. The CDR3 DNA follows: TGTGCCAGCAGCTTAGCGGCTCGGAGCTCCTACGAGCAGTACTTC. It codes for CASSLAARSSYEQYF.

J is TRBJ2-5 and V is TRBV6-5; TRBD2 matches at 7 bases. J was trimmed by 5 bases and V by 2 bases; bases with no gene match: 8. Germline CDR1 reads MNHEY; CDR2 reads SVGAGI. The CDR3 runs 15 residues. The CDR3 reads CASSYAAGKGETQYF. In nucleotides, the CDR3 is TGTGCCAGCAGTTACGCAGCGGGAAAGGGTGAGACCCAGTACTTC.

V gene TRBV11-2 combines with J gene TRBJ2-7; D is perhaps TRBD1 or TRBD2 (5 bases each). V lost 4 bases and J lost 6, with 19 bases in between. Germline V lookup: CDR1 SGHAT, CDR2 FQNNGV. CDR3 size: 15 residues. The CDR3: CASSSQTGRVVEQYF. CDR3 DNA: TGTGCCAGCAGCTCACAAACGGGACGGGTGGTCGAGCAGTACTTC.

The CDR3 region has the DNA TGCAGCATTTGGACAGGGGGGTATGGCTACACCTTC. Its translation is CSIWTGGYGYTF. This chain uses TRBV29-1 with TRBJ1-2; TRBD1 aligns across 10 bases. V lost 8 bases and J lost 5; bases outside the gene matches: 5. In germline, CDR1 is SQVTM, CDR2 ANQGSEA. The CDR3 spans 12 residues. The variable domain in full, completed from reference TRBV29-1 and TRBJ1-2, reads SAVISQKPSRDICQRGTSLTIQCQVDSQVTMMFWYRQQPGQSLTLIATANQGSEATYESGFVIDKFPISRPNLTFSTLTVSNMSPEDSSIYLCSIWTGGYGYTFGSGTRLTVV.

V is TRBV4-1 and J is TRBJ2-7; TRBD2 might be the D (5 bases). The CDR3 has 15 amino acids. V was clipped by 0 bases and J by 2 bases, with 11 bases between them. In germline, CDR1 is MGHRA, CDR2 YSYEKL. CDR3 sequence: CASSQEIWGAYEQYF. DNA of the CDR3: TGCGCCAGCAGCCAAGAGATCTGGGGAGCCTACGAGCAGTACTTC.

This chain connects TRBV20-1 to TRBJ2-5; D remains ambiguous. The V end was cut by 5 bases, the J end by 5 bases, with 6 bases between. The CDR3 is 10 residues long. CDR1 DFQATT and CDR2 SNEGSKA come from the germline V gene (reference sequence). This CDR3 reads CSASKETQYF. Here the CDR3 DNA reads TGCAGTGCTTCAAAGGAGACCCAGTACTTC.

This chain joins TRBV2 and TRBJ1-2; 7 positions agree with TRBD1. After removal of 4 bases from V and 8 bases from J, the junction contained 16 bases not matched to a gene. Germline lookup yields CDR1 SNHLY and CDR2 FYNNEI. CDR3 length equals 16 residues. The CDR3, as DNA: TGTGCCAGCAGTGCTACTTGGACAGGCCAAATGAGGGGCTACACCTTC. It yields the protein CASSATWTGQMRGYTF.

This chain links TRBV9 with TRBJ2-1; D not certain. This CDR3 is 16 amino acids long. Germline CDR1 is SGDLS and CDR2 is YYNGEE. Trimming left V 0 bases short and J 7 bases short, with 17 bases between. As DNA, the CDR3 is TGTGCCAGCAGCGTAGCTCGCCGGCCCCTGGGTAATGAGCAGTTCTTC. Protein: CASSVARRPLGNEQFF.

The CDR3 nucleotides are TGTGCCAGCAGCTTGGTCGCGGGGTCTAATGAAAAACTGTTTTTT. Translated: CASSLVAGSNEKLFF. This chain connects TRBV5-6 to TRBJ1-4; D is unresolved. V shed 0 bases and J shed 3 bases, with 9 bases lying between them. The CDR3 extends over 15 amino acids. Germline V gene lookup returns CDR1 SGHDT and CDR2 YYEEEE.

The chain links TRBV4-1 to TRBJ2-1, with D perhaps matching TRBD1 (6 bases). Germline V gene sequence: CDR1 MGHRA, CDR2 YSYEKL. Trimming pared 2 bases from V and 4 bases from J, leaving 15 bases between. This CDR3 is 16 amino acids long. Here the CDR3 reads CASSQIQGLLYNEQFF. CDR3 nucleotides: TGCGCCAGCAGCCAAATACAGGGATTACTTTACAATGAGCAGTTCTTC.

The gene calls are TRBV7-8 and TRBJ2-7, with unresolved D. The CDR3 is made up of 14 amino acids. From germline, CDR1 is SGHVS and CDR2 FQNEAQ. Between the trimmed V and J ends, which lost 1 base and 2 bases, there was a span of 9 bases. DNA for the CDR3: TGTGCCAGCAGCTTAGAGGCCTACCCCTACGAGCAGTACTTC. This codes for CASSLEAYPYEQYF. Complete variable domain (other parts from reference TRBV7-8 and TRBJ2-7): GAGVSQSPRYKVAKRGQDVALRCDPISGHVSLFWYQQALGQGPEFLTYFQNEAQLDKSGLPSDRFFAERPEGSVSTLKIQRTQQEDSAVYLCASSLEAYPYEQYFGPGTRLTVT.

This clone was detected once. CDR3 loop: CSVKFADRSIGYTF. The CDR3 bases are TGCAGCGTTAAATTCGCGGACAGGTCTATTGGCTACACCTTC. The chain uses TRBV29-1 and TRBJ1-2; 7 bases are a match to TRBD1. There are 14 residues in the CDR3. Trimming took 5 bases from V and 7 from J; bases not matched to a gene: 13. Per the germline V gene, CDR1 is SQVTM and CDR2 is ANQGSEA.

The chain couples TRBV29-1 to TRBJ2-2, with 8 bases matching TRBD1. Trimming at V came to 1 base and at J to 3 bases, leaving 7 bases not matched to a gene. Germline V CDR1 and CDR2: SQVTM, ANQGSEA. The CDR3 sequence is 16 residues long. CDR3 in DNA: TGCAGCGTTGAAGGTAGACAGGGGTGGGACACCGGGGAGCTGTTTTTT. It yields the protein CSVEGRQGWDTGELFF.

This chain uses TRBV10-3 with TRBJ2-1; 9 bases map to TRBD2. CDR1 ENHRY and CDR2 SYGVKD come from the germline V gene. CDR3 length: 14 amino acids. J was trimmed by 8 bases and V by 4 bases; bases with no gene match: 6. DNA of the CDR3: TGTGCCATCAGTGGTGTTAGCGGGGGTGATGAGCAGTTCTTC. This gives the protein CAISGVSGGDEQFF.

The chain links TRBV10-3 to TRBJ1-3; D is undetermined. CDR1 and CDR2 (germline): ENHRY, SYGVKD. V dropped 2 bases and J dropped 0 bases, with 5 bases sitting between them. This CDR3 region has 14 residues. CDR3 residues: CAISEAASGNTIYF. CDR3 coding DNA: TGTGCCATCAGTGAGGCGGCCTCTGGAAACACCATATATTTT.

This clone has only a few counts. The chain joins TRBV6-1 to TRBJ1-5; D is unclear. Per the germline V gene, CDR1 is MNHNS and CDR2 is SASEGT. V gave up 0 bases and J gave up 8 bases, with 14 bases separating them. The CDR3 sequence is 15 residues long. The CDR3 protein is CASSEARRPLEPQHF. As DNA, the CDR3 is TGTGCCAGCAGTGAAGCGCGGCGCCCTCTTGAGCCCCAGCATTTT.

The chain couples TRBV2 to TRBJ2-5, with D perhaps TRBD2 (7 bases). CDR1 is SNHLY, CDR2 FYNNEI, per germline. The CDR3 sequence is 15 residues long. The V end was cut by 7 bases, the J end by 4 bases, with 19 bases between. DNA for the CDR3: TGTGCCAGCACCCGCACGGGGGGCGTAGGAGAGACCCAGTACTTC. Translation gives CASTRTGGVGETQYF.

The rearrangement joins TRBV7-3 to TRBJ1-2; 9 bases map to TRBD1. The trim removed 5 bases at V and 8 bases at J, leaving 6 bases unmatched. Germline V gives CDR1 SGHTA, CDR2 FQGTGA. There are 13 residues in the CDR3. CDR3 coding DNA: TGTGCCAGCAGCCATGGGACAGGGTACGGCTACACCTTC. This encodes CASSHGTGYGYTF.

The chain recombines TRBV9 with TRBJ2-7; the D gene is possibly TRBD2 (5 bases). The CDR3 totals 13 residues. Trimming took off 5 bases at V and 1 base at J, with 10 bases between the two ends. In germline, CDR1 is SGDLS, CDR2 YYNGEE. In DNA, the CDR3 is TGTGCCAGCAGTAAGGACTGGTCCTACGAGCAGTACTTC. It codes for CASSKDWSYEQYF.

This clone was picked up a small number of times. The CDR3 DNA follows: TGTGCCAGCAGTCAAGGGACCATGCAAGAGACCCAGTACTTC. This sequence encodes CASSQGTMQETQYF. The J gene is TRBJ2-5, the V gene TRBV6-6; D might be TRBD1 or TRBD2, each matching 5 bases. V shed 5 bases and J shed 2 bases, with 12 bases lying between them. The germline V gene has CDR1 MNHNY and CDR2 SVGAGI (reference sequence). The CDR3 covers 14 residues.